Listed below are T cell receptor beta chains from one sample, sequenced in a study of CXCR3-negative and CXCR3-positive naive CD8 T cells. For each CDR3 protein, TCRdb gives one entry from its re-call of the 5' RACE reads, without DNA. This repertoire comprises more than 35,000 distinct CDR3 sequences; its ten largest clones make up about 15%. The specimen sequenced was memory CD8+ T cells from blood. These receptors originate from a human donor in good health. Some clones in this sample may be carry-over from other donors' samples. The CDR3 runs from the conserved cysteine through the conserved F or W.

TRBV23-1	TRBJ2-3	CASSQSGGDTDTQYF
TRBV28	TRBJ1-4	CASSNRDRVPYNEKLFF
TRBV7-9	TRBJ1-1	CASTSGGPYTEAFF
TRBV29-1	TRBJ1-2	CSAERTDYGYTF
TRBV29-1	TRBJ2-7	CSVDYRYEQYF
TRBV28	TRBJ2-7	CASRGSSYEQYF
TRBV12-3/TRBV12-4	TRBJ2-7	CASSTGNLPYEQYF
TRBV5-1	TRBJ2-7	CASSSGPPSYEQYF
TRBV6-2/TRBV6-3	TRBJ2-2	CASSSASGDTGELFF
TRBV7-2	TRBJ2-7	CASSLEQGYEQYF
TRBV20-1	TRBJ1-1	CSARLSDTEAFF
TRBV27	TRBJ2-7	CASSLYSSSYEQYF
TRBV28	TRBJ2-3	CASSFPLRGLRDTQYF
TRBV4-3	TRBJ2-5	CASSRIGQGEETQYF
TRBV5-1	TRBJ2-3	CASSLISGGAKDTQYF
TRBV7-2	TRBJ2-5	CASSLDVLWETQYF
TRBV29-1	TRBJ2-2	CSVDASGNTGELFF
TRBV4-2	TRBJ1-4	CASSQDGEKLFF
TRBV19	TRBJ1-3	CASSPVPSGNTIYF
TRBV6-6	TRBJ1-1	CASSYLGQANEAFF
TRBV29-1	TRBJ2-7	CSVEFLGRMGYEQYF
TRBV4-2	TRBJ2-7	CASSQEAGLLEQYF
TRBV28	TRBJ2-1	CASRYTSGGVSEQFF
TRBV28	TRBJ2-7	CASSLYRDRAEEQYF
TRBV28	TRBJ2-5	CASSLPGQGGGETQYF
TRBV5-5	TRBJ1-4	CASSLSGEKLFF